A single sample gave rise to the 7 T cell receptor beta chains below, sequenced in a study of a mutant IDH1 vaccine in newly diagnosed glioma. Data came from immunoSEQ multiplex PCR; TCRdb stores just in-frame clones and leaves some out. This table holds 110,000 or so clones, under 90% found once. Antigen specificity for these receptors is unknown. The time point here: week 11, during vaccination. Vaccine doses each comprised 300 ug of mutant IDH1 20-mer peptide, with topical imiquimod. Sequenced material: PBMCs, taken from a glioma patient whose treatment included an IDH1 peptide vaccine. The receptor source for this set is a woman between 50 and 59 years old with glioma.

The chain couples TRBV7-9 to TRBJ2-7; TRBD2 matches at 9 bases. Unmatched junction bases numbered 11, after V lost 5 bases and J lost 6 bases. Germline CDR1 is SEHNR and CDR2 is FQNEAQ (reference sequence). This CDR3 region has 15 residues. This CDR3 reads CASSETGTSLSEQYF. The CDR3 DNA follows: TGTGCCAGCAGCGAAACCGGGACTAGCTTAAGCGAGCAGTACTTC.

This clone was detected a few times. Other DNA sequences within the sample encode an identical CDR3. This chain links TRBV7-9 with TRBJ1-1; 10 bases align to TRBD1. This CDR3 spans 14 amino acids. The germline V gene encodes CDR1 SEHNR and CDR2 FQNEAQ (reference sequence). The V and J ends lost 4 bases and 3 bases, in that order; junction bases with no gene match: 2. CDR3 protein: CASSSGQGDTEAFF. The CDR3 coding sequence is TGTGCCAGCAGCTCCGGACAGGGGGACACTGAAGCTTTCTTT. Full variable domain (outside the CDR3, taken from reference TRBV7-9 and TRBJ1-1): DTGVSQNPRHKITKRGQNVTFRCDPISEHNRLYWYRQTLGQGPEFLTYFQNEAQLEKSRLLSDRFSAERPKGSFSTLEIQRTEQGDSAMYLCASSSGQGDTEAFFGQGTRLTVV.

This clone was picked up a small number of times. The chain uses TRBV4-2 and TRBJ1-4, with TRBD1 matching 7 bases. J lost 3 bases, V lost 1 base, and 2 bases had no gene match. Germline loops: CDR1 LGHNA, CDR2 YNFKEQ. This CDR3 has 15 amino acids. CDR3 nucleotide sequence: TGTGCCAGCAGCCAAGGCGGACAGGCTAATGAAAAACTGTTTTTT. Amino acid sequence: CASSQGGQANEKLFF.

The rearrangement uses TRBV7-9 and TRBJ2-7, with 11 bases identical to TRBD1. The CDR3 spans 14 residues. From germline, CDR1 is SEHNR and CDR2 FQNEAQ (reference sequence). After removal of 4 bases from V and 4 bases from J, the junction contained 3 bases not matched to a gene. CDR3 in DNA: TGTGCCAGCAGCTCGGGACAGGGGGTGTACGAGCAGTACTTC. The encoded protein is CASSSGQGVYEQYF.

This chain connects TRBV6-4 to TRBJ2-3, with a possible D match to TRBD2 (6 bases). With 4 bases removed from V and 5 bases from J, the gap between germline ends came to 13 bases. CDR1 and CDR2 from the germline V gene are MRHNA and SNTAGT. The CDR3 consists of 14 residues. DNA of the CDR3: TGTGCCAGCAGTGGCGGGAATGTGGGAGATACGCAGTATTTT. The encoded protein is CASSGGNVGDTQYF.

The chain joins TRBV28 to TRBJ2-7; 8 nucleotides line up with TRBD1. Germline V gene sequence: CDR1 MDHEN, CDR2 SYDVKM. With V trimmed by 6 bases and J by 4 bases, 8 bases remained unmatched. The length of the CDR3 is 14 residues. In nucleotides, the CDR3 is TGTGCCAGCAGGCGACAGGGGATTGGGTACGAGCAGTACTTC. It is translated as CASRRQGIGYEQYF.

This clone was seen a single time. The chain joins TRBV28 to TRBJ2-6; 8 positions match TRBD2. CDR1 is MDHEN, CDR2 SYDVKM, per germline. The length of the CDR3 is 16 residues. V shed 8 bases and J 2 bases; nucleotides not matched to a gene: 8. The CDR3 nucleotides read TGTGCCAGCCATTCGGGTAGCGGGACTGGGGCCAACGTCCTGACTTTC. This gives the protein CASHSGSGTGANVLTF.